These T cell receptor beta chains were read from a single sample in a study of cytomegalovirus exposure and HLA in healthy donors. TCRdb's copy holds only in-frame clones and misses some; the assay was immunoSEQ multiplex PCR. In the table there are 150,000 to 250,000 clones, roughly 85% of which are singletons. Sequences were obtained from PBMCs. The receptors were gathered from a woman aged 45-60 years in good health and CMV-seronegative. CDR3s include the opening cysteine and the closing phenylalanine or tryptophan. The D gene is left open where the match is weak. Clone size is shown for a subset of rows, as once, few, many or a class of expanded clone.

CDR3 protein,CDR3 DNA,V gene,J gene,clone size,D gene
CASSSPTSGRFYNEQFF,TGTGCCAGCAGTTCCCCGACTAGCGGGAGATTCTACAATGAGCAGTTCTTC,TRBV27,TRBJ2-1,NA,TRBD2
CASSFGGTGFYEQYF,TGTGCCAGCAGTTTTGGTGGGACTGGATTTTACGAGCAGTACTTC,TRBV28,TRBJ2-7,NA,NA
CASSRDANRAYEQYF,TGTGCCAGCAGCAGGGACGCCAACAGGGCCTACGAGCAGTACTTC,TRBV6-1,TRBJ2-7,few,NA
CAWKPTVTDTQYF,TGTGCCTGGAAACCCACGGTAACAGATACGCAGTATTTT,TRBV30,TRBJ2-3,NA,NA
CASSPPPGMNTEAFF,TGTGCCAGCAGCCCCCCGCCGGGAATGAACACTGAAGCTTTCTTT,TRBV5-4,TRBJ1-1,NA,NA
CASSLQGQVRTYEQYF,TGTGCCAGCAGCTTACAGGGACAGGTTAGGACCTACGAGCAGTACTTC,TRBV11-2,TRBJ2-7,once,TRBD1
CASSLGPLTSNQPQHF,TGTGCCAGCAGTTTAGGGCCCCTAACTAGCAATCAGCCCCAGCATTTT,TRBV28,TRBJ1-5,NA,NA
CASSLAGGTDTQYF,TGCGCCAGCAGCTTAGCGGGAGGGACAGATACGCAGTATTTT,TRBV5-1,TRBJ2-3,NA,TRBD2
CASSTKSPRQGGYGYTF,TGTGCCAGCTCAACCAAGTCCCCAAGACAGGGCGGCTATGGCTACACCTTC,TRBV18,TRBJ1-2,NA,TRBD1
CASSIVIRETQYF,TGTGCCAGTAGTATAGTAATCCGGGAGACCCAGTACTTC,TRBV19,TRBJ2-5,NA,NA
CASSSTEYNEQFF,TGTGCCAGCAGCTCGACTGAATACAATGAGCAGTTCTTC,TRBV7-3,TRBJ2-1,NA,NA
CASSLSGTGIYEQYF,TGCGCCAGCAGCTTGTCCGGGACAGGGATCTACGAGCAGTACTTC,TRBV5-1,TRBJ2-7,NA,TRBD1
CASKLHGRENGYTF,TGTGCCAGCAAACTACATGGGAGAGAGAATGGCTACACCTTC,TRBV28,TRBJ1-2,NA,NA
CASSPRWESYNEQFF,TGTGCCAGTAGTCCTAGGTGGGAGAGCTACAATGAGCAGTTCTTC,TRBV19,TRBJ2-1,NA,NA
CASSQEGGNTEAFF,TGCGCCAGCAGCCAAGAGGGGGGGAACACTGAAGCTTTCTTT,TRBV4-3,TRBJ1-1,NA,NA
CASSPRTGGYADTQYF,TGTGCCAGTAGCCCGAGGACAGGGGGATACGCAGATACGCAGTATTTT,TRBV19,TRBJ2-3,NA,TRBD1
CAPLRGGARDTQYF,TGTGCCCCCCTACGGGGGGGGGCGAGGGATACGCAGTATTTT,TRBV6-1,TRBJ2-3,NA,TRBD2
CASSLAGAGGNTIYF,TGTGCCAGCAGTTTAGCAGGGGCCGGAGGAAACACCATATATTTT,TRBV28,TRBJ1-3,once,NA
CASSATGVAPYTF,TGTGCCAGCAGCGCGACAGGGGTCGCGCCCTACACCTTC,TRBV21-1,TRBJ1-2,NA,NA
CASRLRRQGSTEAFF,TGTGCCAGCAGGTTAAGAAGACAGGGGAGCACTGAAGCTTTCTTT,TRBV28,TRBJ1-1,NA,TRBD1
CASSALRENTEAFF,TGTGCCAGCAGTGCCTTACGGGAGAACACTGAAGCTTTCTTT,TRBV6-1,TRBJ1-1,NA,NA
CSSSLLTEAFF,TGTTCCAGCAGCCTTCTTACTGAAGCTTTCTTT,TRBV7-9,TRBJ1-1,once,NA
CASSKGLCGHEQYF,TGTGCCAGCAGCAAGGGGCTCTGCGGTCACGAGCAGTACTTC,TRBV21-1,TRBJ2-7,NA,NA
CASTRQGSTNEKLFF,TGTGCCAGCACTCGACAGGGTTCCACTAATGAAAAACTGTTTTTT,TRBV2,TRBJ1-4,NA,TRBD1
CSVLAGFSYNEQFF,TGCAGTGTGTTGGCGGGCTTCTCCTACAATGAGCAGTTCTTC,TRBV29-1,TRBJ2-1,NA,NA
CASSYSAGNQPQHF,TGTGCCAGCAGTTACTCGGCGGGGAATCAGCCCCAGCATTTT,TRBV6-6,TRBJ1-5,NA,NA
CSVETQGWFF,TGCAGCGTTGAAACCCAGGGATGGTTCTTC,TRBV29-1,TRBJ2-1,NA,NA
CASSPEAGGYNEQFF,TGCGCCAGCAGCCCGGAGGCAGGGGGCTACAATGAGCAGTTCTTC,TRBV5-1,TRBJ2-1,NA,TRBD1
CASSSAGGVVVEKLFF,TGTGCCAGCAGTTCCGCCGGAGGGGTGGTCGTTGAAAAACTGTTTTTT,TRBV28,TRBJ1-4,NA,NA
CASSSSGRGVTGELFF,TGTGCCAGCAGTTCTAGCGGGAGAGGGGTCACCGGGGAGCTGTTTTTT,TRBV6-5,TRBJ2-2,once,TRBD2
CASRILQGTNTEAFF,TGTGCCAGCAGGATCCTACAGGGAACGAACACTGAAGCTTTCTTT,TRBV6-5,TRBJ1-1,once,NA
CASSQDRRTAYEQYF,TGCGCCAGCAGCCAAGATCGAAGGACAGCCTACGAGCAGTACTTC,TRBV4-1,TRBJ2-7,once,NA
CASSQERQGTFNYGYTF,TGTGCCAGCAGCCAAGAACGGCAGGGTACATTTAACTATGGCTACACCTTC,TRBV4-2,TRBJ1-2,NA,NA
CASSDAHGTGAYEQYF,TGTGCCAGCAGTGACGCCCACGGGACAGGCGCCTACGAGCAGTACTTC,TRBV6-1,TRBJ2-7,once,TRBD1
CASSQDLRQGTGEQYF,TGCGCCAGCAGCCAAGATCTGAGACAGGGAACAGGGGAGCAGTACTTC,TRBV4-1,TRBJ2-7,NA,TRBD1
CASSLMIRDSGSAYNEQFF,TGTGCCAGCAGCTTAATGATCCGGGACAGTGGTTCTGCCTACAATGAGCAGTTCTTC,TRBV13,TRBJ2-1,NA,TRBD1
CASSLEVVVGGYTF,TGTGCCAGCAGCTTGGAGGTGGTTGTGGGCGGCTACACCTTC,TRBV5-4,TRBJ1-2,NA,NA
CASSLGNRVSFTDTQYF,TGTGCCAGCAGCTTGGGGAACAGGGTGTCCTTCACAGATACGCAGTATTTT,TRBV5-8,TRBJ2-3,NA,NA
CAKGEATLKNTDTQYF,TGTGCTAAAGGGGAGGCGACCCTAAAAAACACAGATACGCAGTATTTT,TRBV12-5,TRBJ2-3,NA,NA
CASSSQRSSGANVLTF,TGTGCCAGCAGTTCCCAAAGGAGCTCTGGGGCCAACGTCCTGACTTTC,TRBV27,TRBJ2-6,NA,NA
CASSQPSGSTTQYF,TGTGCCAGCAGCCAACCTAGCGGGTCCACGACCCAGTACTTC,TRBV4-2,TRBJ2-5,NA,TRBD2
CASRKTGERYEQYF,TGTGCCAGTAGGAAAACAGGGGAGAGGTACGAGCAGTACTTC,TRBV19,TRBJ2-7,once,TRBD1
CASEPGQKNSPLHF,TGTGCCAGTGAGCCGGGACAGAAGAATTCACCCCTCCACTTT,TRBV5-6,TRBJ1-6,few,TRBD1
CATSSGKDSSYGYTF,TGTGCCACCAGCAGCGGCAAGGACTCGTCCTATGGCTACACCTTC,TRBV15,TRBJ1-2,NA,NA
CASSPRDTYEQYF,TGTGCCAGCTCACCCAGAGACACCTACGAGCAGTACTTC,TRBV18,TRBJ2-7,few,NA
CASSTGQGTLAFF,TGTGCCAGCAGTACGGGACAGGGTACTTTAGCTTTCTTT,TRBV6-5,TRBJ1-1,NA,TRBD1
CASRTDGTGSQFYGYTF,TGCGCCAGCAGAACGGACGGGACAGGGTCACAATTCTATGGCTACACCTTC,TRBV5-1,TRBJ1-2,NA,TRBD1
CASSLLNQPQHF,TGTGCCAGCAGCCTCCTAAATCAGCCCCAGCATTTT,TRBV28,TRBJ1-5,NA,NA
CASSPSKGRETQYF,TGTGCCAGCTCACCCAGTAAGGGGCGGGAGACCCAGTACTTC,TRBV18,TRBJ2-5,once,NA
CASRASGQGRHEQFF,TGTGCCAGTCGGGCTAGCGGCCAGGGCCGACATGAGCAGTTCTTC,TRBV28,TRBJ2-1,NA,TRBD2
CASSSSAAGNTIYF,TGTGCCAGCAGTTCGTCTGCGGCCGGAAACACCATATATTTT,TRBV28,TRBJ1-3,NA,NA
CASSTVSSGNYEQYF,TGTGCCAGCAGCACGGTATCTAGCGGGAACTACGAGCAGTACTTC,TRBV6-5,TRBJ2-7,NA,TRBD2